Below are 2 T cell receptor beta chains sequenced from a single sample in a study of T cell repertoires in cytomegalovirus infection. Via MiXCR, TCRdb re-called the reads, giving one row per CDR3 protein. The profile shows hundreds of thousands of distinct CDR3 sequences, 40% to 50% of them singletons. No antigen has been identified for these receptors. The material was cultured PBMCs, obtained from culture after CMV antigen stimulation. The receptors were gathered from a human donor in good health (CMV status not recorded). Some clones in this sample may be carry-over from other donors' samples.

The rearrangement uses TRBV30 and TRBJ2-7, with 9 bases identical to TRBD1. This CDR3 contains 14 residues. V was pared by 4 bases and J by 7 bases, with 11 bases of the junction left unmatched. CDR1 is GTSNPN, CDR2 SVGIG, per germline (reference sequence). The CDR3 DNA follows: TGTGCCTGGATTAAACGGACAGGGGCGCTGGAGCAGTACTTC. Translated, it gives CAWIKRTGALEQYF.

This clonotype was seen a few times. The junction does not match germline at one end; this may be a read error. The V and J genes are TRBV12-5 and TRBJ2-5; TRBD1 aligns across 9 bases. The CDR3 is 11 amino acids. Germline V gene sequence: CDR1 LGHNT, CDR2 FRNRAP. In DNA form, the CDR3 reads TGTGCTAGTGGTTTGAGCCGGGACAGGGACTTC. Its translation is CASGLSRDRDF.